The 31 T cell receptor beta chains given below trace back to one sample, sequenced in a study of early T cells in non-severe SARS-CoV-2 infection. TCRdb re-called the 5' RACE reads through MiXCR, storing one row per CDR3 protein. In the table there are 90,000 to 120,000 distinct CDR3 sequences, approximately 12% of which are singletons. Material: whole blood. These receptor sequences come from an adult who was a healthcare worker with PCR-confirmed SARS-CoV-2 infection or an uninfected control (not recorded which).

The chain links TRBV19 to TRBJ1-4; D uncertain. The CDR3 consists of 11 residues. Per the germline V gene, CDR1 is LNHDA and CDR2 is SQIVND (reference sequence). V was shortened by 5 bases and J by 10 bases, with 8 bases between the two germline ends. Written as DNA, the CDR3 is TGTGCCAGTAGTTTGGACGGAAAACTGTTTTTT. The encoded protein is CASSLDGKLFF.

This clonotype was seen ten or more times. The V gene is TRBV20-1, the J gene TRBJ1-2, with TRBD1 as a possible D gene (6 bases). V was shortened by 8 bases and J by 5 bases, with 18 bases between the two germline ends. This CDR3 contains 13 residues. CDR1 and CDR2 from the germline V gene are DFQATT and SNEGSKA (reference sequence). The CDR3 loop reads CSLHTGTHYGYTF. The CDR3 nucleotides read TGCAGTCTGCATACAGGGACCCATTATGGCTACACCTTC.

This clonotype has at least ten counts. The CDR3 DNA sequence: TGTGCCAGCAGCTCCTTGGGCGTGAGGGGGACTGAAGCTTTCTTT. It codes for CASSSLGVRGTEAFF. The chain couples TRBV13 to TRBJ1-1, with D maybe TRBD1 (6 bases). The germline CDR1 and CDR2 sequences are PRHDT and FYEKMQ (reference sequence). This CDR3 is 15 amino acids long. The germline V and J ends were trimmed by 4 bases and 5 bases, with 17 bases remaining between them.

This clonotype showed up many times. The V and J genes are TRBV27 and TRBJ1-1; 7 bases match TRBD1. This CDR3 comprises 14 residues. Germline values: CDR1 MNHEY, CDR2 SMNVEV (reference sequence). V trimming: 7 bases; J trimming: 3 bases; junction bases outside the gene matches: 8. The CDR3 is CASKWGTGDTEAFF. The CDR3 coding sequence is TGTGCCAGCAAATGGGGAACAGGGGACACTGAAGCTTTCTTT.

As for this clonotype: At one end, the junction sequence differs from germline, possibly due to a read error. The V gene is TRBV7-9, the J gene TRBJ2-7; TRBD1 matches at 9 bases. The CDR3 runs 12 residues. The germline V gene encodes CDR1 SEHNR and CDR2 FQNEAQ (reference sequence). The CDR3 DNA follows: TGTGCCAGCAGCCCAGAGGGGGGACAGGGCCACTTC. It is translated as CASSPEGGQGHF.

This chain links TRBV7-3 with TRBJ2-1; 8 nucleotides match TRBD2. The V segment lost 0 bases and the J segment 7 bases; nucleotides outside the gene matches: 2. Germline CDR1 reads SGHTA; CDR2 reads FQGTGA. The CDR3 sequence is 14 residues long. The DNA of the CDR3 is TGTGCCAGCAGCTTAACTAGCGGGGCGAATGAGCAGTTCTTC. Protein sequence: CASSLTSGANEQFF.

V gene TRBV12-3 or TRBV12-4 combines with J gene TRBJ2-7, with 10 bases fitting TRBD2. The CDR3 contains 18 residues. The V segment lost 7 bases and the J segment 0 bases; nucleotides outside the gene matches: 15. The CDR3 DNA sequence: TGTGCCAGCACCCGAGGGGTAGCGGGAGGCTCGAGCTCCTACGAGCAGTACTTC. Amino acid sequence: CASTRGVAGGSSSYEQYF.

The sample holds many counts of this clonotype. The V call is TRBV6-5, the J call TRBJ2-2; 8 bases fit TRBD2. Germline-derived CDR1 and CDR2 are MNHEY and SVGAGI. The CDR3 totals 14 residues. V was pared by 2 bases and J by 7 bases, with 3 bases of the junction left unmatched. CDR3 nucleotides: TGTGCCAGCAGTTACAGGACTAGCCACGGGGAGCTGTTTTTT. Its translation is CASSYRTSHGELFF.

This clonotype showed up many times. The V and J genes are TRBV9 and TRBJ2-1, with TRBD2 identical over 7 bases. The CDR3 length is 15 residues. Germline trimming cut 2 bases from V and 2 bases from J; bases unmatched to any gene: 4. Germline V gives CDR1 SGDLS, CDR2 YYNGEE. DNA for the CDR3: TGTGCCAGCAGCGTTGGCGGGAGCGCCTACAATGAGCAGTTCTTC. Translation gives CASSVGGSAYNEQFF.

The chain uses TRBV29-1 and TRBJ2-3; D is uncertain. This CDR3 has 13 residues. The ends were cut back, 1 base at V and 0 bases at J, with 5 bases in the middle. CDR1 and CDR2 (germline): SQVTM, ANQGSEA. As DNA, the CDR3 is TGCAGCGTTGAAGCGGGTAGCACAGATACGCAGTATTTT. Protein: CSVEAGSTDTQYF.

This clonotype was counted only a few times. The chain employs TRBV7-8 and TRBJ2-7; D not resolved. The germline V and J ends were trimmed by 3 bases and 2 bases, with 8 bases remaining between them. This CDR3 spans 13 amino acids. Germline CDR1 is SGHVS and CDR2 is FQNEAQ. The CDR3 coding sequence is TGTGCCAGCAGCTTGAGGCTCACCTACGAGCAGTACTTC. Protein: CASSLRLTYEQYF.

The CDR3 reads CASSLALMAFF. DNA of the CDR3: TGTGCCAGCAGCTTAGCTCTAATGGCTTTCTTT. V gene TRBV7-9 combines with J gene TRBJ1-1, with D unresolved. This CDR3 is built from 11 residues. Germline V lookup: CDR1 SEHNR, CDR2 FQNEAQ (reference sequence). V lost 0 bases to trimming and J lost 11 bases, with 7 bases between them.

The chain has TRBV27 and TRBJ1-6; D is perhaps TRBD1 (5 bases). The CDR3 runs to 16 residues. CDR1 and CDR2 (germline): MNHEY, SMNVEV (reference sequence). Deletions cut 4 bases from V and 4 bases from J, with 14 bases between. This CDR3 is CASSSQMAGYNSPLHF. CDR3 DNA: TGTGCCAGCAGTTCTCAAATGGCAGGGTATAATTCACCCCTCCACTTT.

The table lists this clonotype with many counts. The chain joins TRBV7-2 to TRBJ2-3; 11 nucleotides match TRBD1. V was clipped by 5 bases and J by 4 bases; unmatched bases: 5. Germline values: CDR1 SGHTA, CDR2 FQGNSA. This CDR3 has 15 amino acids. This CDR3 reads CASSPLGQGADTQYF. The CDR3 nucleotides are TGTGCCAGCAGCCCCTTGGGACAGGGGGCAGATACGCAGTATTTT.

The rearrangement links TRBV20-1 to TRBJ2-6; 12 bases align to TRBD2. V was pared by 0 bases and J by 0 bases, with 6 bases of the junction left unmatched. The CDR3 is made up of 19 amino acids. Germline V lookup: CDR1 DFQATT, CDR2 SNEGSKA (reference sequence). The CDR3, as DNA: TGCAGTGCTAGAGATAGCCTAGCGGGAGGGGGCTCTGGGGCCAACGTCCTGACTTTC. This encodes CSARDSLAGGGSGANVLTF.

The chain joins TRBV7-9 to TRBJ2-1; D gene ambiguous. The CDR3 spans 17 residues. Trimming shortened V by 1 base and J by 2 bases, and 15 bases separated the two germline ends. Germline CDR1 is SEHNR and CDR2 is FQNEAQ (reference sequence). The CDR3 loop is CASSLVAVGYTYNEQFF. The CDR3 DNA sequence: TGTGCCAGCAGCTTAGTGGCGGTGGGGTATACCTACAATGAGCAGTTCTTC.

The chain couples TRBV2 to TRBJ2-5; TRBD1 aligns across 8 bases. The V and J ends lost 6 bases and 4 bases, in that order; junction bases with no gene match: 4. This CDR3 is 13 amino acids long. Germline values: CDR1 SNHLY, CDR2 FYNNEI. The CDR3 nucleotides are TGTGCCAGCAGCGGACAGGGACCAGAGACCCAGTACTTC. It yields the protein CASSGQGPETQYF.

This clonotype was seen repeatedly, ten times or more. The V call is TRBV29-1, the J call TRBJ2-7; D remains unclear. The CDR3 covers 13 residues. Germline loops: CDR1 SQVTM, CDR2 ANQGSEA. V lost 1 base and J 2 bases, leaving 9 bases between the germline ends. CDR3 nucleotide sequence: TGCAGCGTTGAAGCGGGTTATCCCTACGAGCAGTACTTC. It specifies CSVEAGYPYEQYF.

This clonotype showed up just a few times. J is TRBJ2-1 and V is TRBV7-6; maybe TRBD2 (5 bases). This CDR3 is built from 13 residues. The V end lost 9 bases, the J end lost 2 bases, and 11 bases lay between the germline ends. Per germline, CDR1 SGHVS and CDR2 FNYEAQ. CDR3 in DNA: TGTGCCAGATTTAAGCGGACCTACAATGAGCAGTTCTTC. Protein sequence: CARFKRTYNEQFF.

In its sample, this clonotype was seen many times. The rearrangement uses TRBV7-2 and TRBJ2-1; 7 positions match TRBD2. Germline values: CDR1 SGHTA, CDR2 FQGNSA. The junction had 7 bases not matched to a gene; V was cut back by 6 bases and J by 2 bases. This CDR3 contains 15 residues. The CDR3 DNA reads TGTGCCAGCAGTCCCCTGCGGGGGACCTACAATGAGCAGTTCTTC. Translated, it gives CASSPLRGTYNEQFF.

The rearrangement links TRBV6-6 to TRBJ2-7, with 9 bases lining up with TRBD2. The germline CDR1 and CDR2 sequences are MNHNY and SVGAGI (reference sequence). With V trimmed by 4 bases and J by 4 bases, 8 bases remained unmatched. The CDR3 runs to 15 residues. This CDR3 is CASSSTTSGLYEQYF. DNA for the CDR3: TGTGCCAGCAGTTCAACAACTAGCGGGCTGTACGAGCAGTACTTC.

The chain couples TRBV7-8 to TRBJ2-4; no reliable D call. Germline V lookup: CDR1 SGHVS, CDR2 FQNEAQ. V shed 5 bases and J shed 6 bases, with 8 bases lying between them. The CDR3 sequence is 12 residues long. CDR3 amino acids: CASSPPGNIQYF. In nucleotides, the CDR3 is TGTGCCAGCAGCCCCCCGGGAAACATTCAGTACTTC. Drawing the rest from reference TRBV7-8 and TRBJ2-4, the complete variable domain is GAGVSQSPRYKVAKRGQDVALRCDPISGHVSLFWYQQALGQGPEFLTYFQNEAQLDKSGLPSDRFFAERPEGSVSTLKIQRTQQEDSAVYLCASSPPGNIQYFGAGTRLSVL.

The CDR3 sequence: CASSLQGGGEQYF. In DNA, the CDR3 is TGTGCCAGTAGTCTCCAGGGAGGTGGCGAGCAGTACTTC. V usage is TRBV19 and J usage is TRBJ2-7; weak D call: TRBD2 (6 bases). The germline gives CDR1 LNHDA, CDR2 SQIVND (reference sequence). V lost 5 bases, J lost 6 bases, and 14 bases lay in between. The CDR3 sequence is 13 residues long.

This clonotype appeared a few times. The chain carries TRBV12-3 or TRBV12-4 and TRBJ2-2, with D possibly matching TRBD2 (5 bases). The CDR3 has 16 amino acids. Trimming removed 6 bases from V and 6 bases from J, with 20 bases in between. The CDR3 sequence: CASSHRTSLFPGELFF. CDR3 DNA: TGTGCCAGCAGCCACCGAACTAGTCTCTTCCCCGGGGAGCTGTTTTTT.

This clonotype was observed at least ten times. The rearrangement joins TRBV12-3 or TRBV12-4 to TRBJ1-2; TRBD1 is a possible D gene (6 bases). CDR3 length: 15 residues. V was trimmed by 6 bases and J by 8 bases, leaving 22 bases between them. CDR3 loop: CASRPNTGSVRGYTF. In DNA, the CDR3 is TGTGCCAGCAGACCTAACACAGGGTCGGTAAGGGGCTACACCTTC.

This clonotype was picked up many times. The chain combines TRBV24-1 with TRBJ2-1, with 9 bases matching TRBD2. The CDR3 sequence is 15 residues long. In germline, CDR1 is KGHDR, CDR2 SFDVKD. The V gene end was trimmed by 2 bases and the J gene end by 9 bases; junction bases not matched to a gene: 7. The CDR3 sequence is CATSDSGGRVFEQFF. The CDR3 DNA reads as TGTGCCACCAGTGATTCCGGCGGGAGGGTCTTTGAGCAGTTCTTC.

In this sample, this clonotype turned up many times. The V gene is TRBV7-2, the J gene TRBJ1-6, with D hard to call. Between the trimmed V and J ends, which lost 2 bases and 8 bases, there was a span of 16 bases. CDR3 length equals 16 residues. CDR1 is SGHTA and CDR2 is FQGNSA in the germline V gene. The CDR3 is CASSLTHWISDSPLHF. DNA of the CDR3: TGTGCCAGCAGCTTAACTCATTGGATTTCGGATTCACCCCTCCACTTT. Full variable domain (outside the CDR3, taken from reference TRBV7-2 and TRBJ1-6): GAGVSQSPSNKVTEKGKDVELRCDPISGHTALYWYRQSLGQGLEFLIYFQGNSAPDKSGLPSDRFSAERTGGSVSTLTIQRTQQEDSAVYLCASSLTHWISDSPLHFGNGTRLTVT.

This clonotype was counted ten times or more. The chain recombines TRBV25-1 with TRBJ2-5, with TRBD1 identical over 10 bases. There are 13 residues in the CDR3. V shed 7 bases, J shed 4 bases, and the junction held 3 bases outside the gene matches. The V gene's germline CDR1 is MGHDK and CDR2 SYGVNS. CDR3 in DNA: TGTGCCAGCACGAGGACAGGGGGAGAGACCCAGTACTTC. It is translated as CASTRTGGETQYF.

The chain couples TRBV20-1 to TRBJ2-3, with D possibly TRBD2 on 6 matching bases. V was shortened by 0 bases and J by 5 bases, with 12 bases between the two germline ends. The germline V gene encodes CDR1 DFQATT and CDR2 SNEGSKA (reference sequence). This CDR3 has 14 residues. The CDR3 DNA is TGCAGTGCTAGAGACCTTCGGGGAGGAGATACGCAGTATTTT. Amino acids: CSARDLRGGDTQYF.

The J gene is TRBJ2-7, the V gene TRBV20-1; 10 bases are shared with TRBD2. The CDR3 contains 15 residues. After removal of 0 bases from V and 3 bases from J, the junction contained 5 bases not matched to a gene. Germline V CDR1 and CDR2: DFQATT, SNEGSKA (reference sequence). DNA of the CDR3: TGCAGTGCTAGAGATCTACTAGCGGGAATCTACGAGCAGTACTTC. It encodes CSARDLLAGIYEQYF.

With respect to this clonotype: A much more abundant neighbour one base away suggests this may be a read error. The rearrangement links TRBV14 to TRBJ2-7, with 7 bases fitting TRBD1. Germline V gene data show CDR1 as SGHDN and CDR2 as FVKESK. The CDR3 consists of 14 residues. V gave up 8 bases and J gave up 1 base; unmatched junction bases: 8. As DNA, the CDR3 is TGTGCCAGCCTCGGGACAGAATTATCCTACGAGCAGTACTTC. It specifies CASLGTELSYEQYF.